These 19 T cell receptor beta chains were sequenced from one sample in a study of post-analysis software for immune sequencing data. Their antigens remain unidentified. General study findings and limits: Relative to controls, patients had about five TRBV segments at higher frequency, with TRBV5-6, TRBV5-1 and TRBV20-1 among these.

Libraries were made from TCR beta cDNA, and they carried unique molecular identifiers. TCRdb analysed the PCR reads with MiXCR anew, one entry per CDR3 protein. This sample has around 700,000 distinct CDR3 sequences, with 59% found just once. The sequencing sample was made of blood. These receptors originate from a girl aged 2-10 years with multiple sclerosis.

In its sample, this clonotype was seen a few times. J is TRBJ2-1 and V is TRBV20-1; 8 bases map to TRBD2. Germline loops: CDR1 DFQATT, CDR2 SNEGSKA (reference sequence). The J segment lost 1 base and the V segment lost 6 bases, leaving 11 bases of the junction unmatched. The CDR3 runs to 16 residues. The CDR3 here is CSAPGLGMESYNEQFF. CDR3 bases: TGCAGTGCCCCGGGACTAGGCATGGAATCCTACAATGAGCAGTTCTTC.

The chain is built from TRBV12-3 or TRBV12-4 and TRBJ2-5; TRBD2 might be the D (6 bases). This CDR3 is built from 16 residues. The V gene lost 6 bases and the J gene lost 4 bases, with 21 bases spanning the gap. CDR3 protein: CASSPQDTIGGETQYF. As DNA, the CDR3 is TGTGCCAGCAGCCCCCAGGACACCATCGGGGGAGAGACCCAGTACTTC.

The V and J genes are TRBV20-1 and TRBJ2-1; D unresolved. Germline assignment: CDR1 DFQATT and CDR2 SNEGSKA (reference sequence). This CDR3 has 15 residues. Between the trimmed V and J ends, which lost 0 bases and 0 bases, there was a span of 9 bases. CDR3 amino acids: CSARDPLSSYNEQFF. DNA for the CDR3: TGCAGTGCTAGAGATCCCTTGAGCTCCTACAATGAGCAGTTCTTC.

This chain uses TRBV29-1 with TRBJ2-7, with D possibly matching TRBD1 (6 bases). The germline V gene encodes CDR1 SQVTM and CDR2 ANQGSEA. V gave up 3 bases and J gave up 10 bases, with 16 bases separating them. The length of the CDR3 is 12 residues. CDR3 sequence: CSVDRGQEIQYF. The CDR3 DNA follows: TGCAGCGTTGACAGGGGTCAAGAGATCCAGTACTTC.

V usage is TRBV29-1 and J usage is TRBJ1-1; TRBD1 might be the D (5 bases). The CDR3 has 16 amino acids. Trimming shortened V by 7 bases and J by 2 bases, and 23 bases separated the two germline ends. CDR1 and CDR2 (germline): SQVTM, ANQGSEA. The CDR3 sequence: CSGRGGLKGINTEAFF. Here the CDR3 DNA reads TGCAGCGGACGGGGAGGGCTCAAGGGGATAAACACTGAAGCTTTCTTT.

This sequence joins TRBV5-1 and TRBJ2-1, with 7 nucleotides matching TRBD2. Germline V gene data show CDR1 as SGHRS and CDR2 as YFSETQ. CDR3 size: 17 residues. V was clipped by 0 bases and J by 4 bases; unmatched bases: 10. In DNA, the CDR3 is TGCGCCAGCAGCTTGGTGCCCGGGCTAGCGGTATACAATGAGCAGTTCTTC. This sequence encodes CASSLVPGLAVYNEQFF.

V is TRBV20-1 and J is TRBJ2-1; no firm D call. The germline CDR1 and CDR2 sequences are DFQATT and SNEGSKA (reference sequence). The length of the CDR3 is 14 residues. V gave up 4 bases and J gave up 3 bases, with 13 bases separating them. The CDR3 protein is CSATLSLSYNEQFF. The CDR3 coding sequence is TGCAGTGCTACCCTAAGCCTAAGCTACAATGAGCAGTTCTTC.

The chain has TRBV11-2 and TRBJ2-7; 8 bases are a match to TRBD1. Germline loops: CDR1 SGHAT, CDR2 FQNNGV. The CDR3 sequence is 14 residues long. With 5 bases clipped from V and 3 bases from J, the junction kept 6 bases outside the gene matches. This CDR3 reads CASSGQGVFYEQYF. The CDR3 nucleotides read TGTGCCAGCAGCGGACAGGGAGTTTTCTACGAGCAGTACTTC.

This clonotype was observed a few times. The chain is built from TRBV7-9 and TRBJ2-1; no firm D call. The CDR3 has 14 residues. V lost 0 bases and J 5 bases, leaving 8 bases between the germline ends. The germline gives CDR1 SEHNR, CDR2 FQNEAQ (reference sequence). As DNA, the CDR3 is TGTGCCAGCAGCTTAGCAAACCCCGACAATGAGCAGTTCTTC. Residues: CASSLANPDNEQFF.

V is TRBV4-3 and J is TRBJ2-3; no firm D call. The CDR3 runs 14 residues. From germline, CDR1 is LGHNA and CDR2 YSLEER. V was pared by 0 bases and J by 6 bases, with 10 bases between. CDR3 amino acids: CASSQDQSLDTQYF. CDR3 DNA sequence: TGCGCCAGCAGCCAAGATCAATCTTTGGATACGCAGTATTTT.

The chain employs TRBV7-9 and TRBJ1-1; 7 bases align to TRBD1. V shed 5 bases and J 7 bases; nucleotides not matched to a gene: 13. The CDR3 consists of 15 residues. Looked up from germline, CDR1 is SEHNR and CDR2 is FQNEAQ (reference sequence). For the CDR3, the DNA is TGTGCCAGCAGCGTAGTACAGGGGCCCGCGAGTGAAGCTTTCTTT. Protein sequence: CASSVVQGPASEAFF.

The genes are TRBV7-2 and TRBJ2-1; 16 positions match TRBD2. Germline trimming cut 2 bases from V and 1 base from J; bases unmatched to any gene: 11. This CDR3 contains 21 residues. CDR1 is SGHTA and CDR2 is FQGNSA in the germline V gene. The CDR3 is CASSLPPGTSGGAGSYNEQFF. The DNA of the CDR3 is TGTGCCAGCAGCTTACCGCCAGGGACTAGCGGGGGGGCCGGTTCCTACAATGAGCAGTTCTTC.

V is TRBV7-9 and J is TRBJ2-3; no definite D call. CDR1 SEHNR and CDR2 FQNEAQ come from the germline V gene (reference sequence). This CDR3 region has 13 residues. The V end lost 5 bases, the J end lost 3 bases, and 9 bases lay between the germline ends. CDR3 region: CASSPPPTDTQYF. CDR3 sequence (DNA): TGTGCCAGCAGCCCACCGCCAACAGATACGCAGTATTTT.

This rearrangement joins TRBV6-1 to TRBJ2-3; a weak D match, TRBD2 (6 bases). The germline V and J ends were trimmed by 4 bases and 4 bases, with 6 bases remaining between them. The CDR3 covers 12 residues. Looked up from germline, CDR1 is MNHNS and CDR2 is SASEGT. CDR3 DNA sequence: TGTGCCAGCAGTGGACTAGCAGATACGCAGTATTTT. Translation: CASSGLADTQYF.

V is TRBV6-6 and J is TRBJ1-5; D perhaps matches TRBD1 (5 bases). The CDR3 consists of 15 residues. The V end lost 5 bases, the J end lost 3 bases, and 14 bases lay between the germline ends. Looked up from germline, CDR1 is MNHNY and CDR2 is SVGAGI (reference sequence). The CDR3 loop reads CASSPDTSVNQPQHF. CDR3 in DNA: TGTGCCAGCAGTCCGGACACATCAGTCAATCAGCCCCAGCATTTT.

The rearrangement joins TRBV20-1 to TRBJ2-3; TRBD2 agrees at 10 bases. There are 16 residues in the CDR3. Germline CDR1 is DFQATT and CDR2 is SNEGSKA (reference sequence). With V trimmed by 3 bases and J by 2 bases, 8 bases remained unmatched. In DNA form, the CDR3 reads TGCAGTGCTAGGGGAGGAGCGGGAGGGTCCACAGATACGCAGTATTTT. It codes for CSARGGAGGSTDTQYF.

This clonotype has ten or more counts. The chain has TRBV12-3 or TRBV12-4 and TRBJ1-2; D remains unclear. The CDR3 has 13 residues. Trimming removed 4 bases from V and 4 bases from J, with 10 bases in between. CDR3 nucleotide sequence: TGTGCCAGCAGTTCGGACCGACTCTATGGCTACACCTTC. Translation gives CASSSDRLYGYTF.

This chain joins TRBV7-2 and TRBJ2-3; 10 positions agree with TRBD2. CDR1 is SGHTA, CDR2 FQGNSA, per germline. J gave up 1 base and V 1 base, and 2 bases lay outside the gene matches. This CDR3 spans 16 amino acids. The CDR3 reads CASSLVTSGGTDTQYF. CDR3 nucleotide sequence: TGTGCCAGCAGCTTAGTAACTAGCGGGGGCACAGATACGCAGTATTTT.

The CDR3 loop is CASSPLAGVMGETQYF. The CDR3 coding sequence is TGTGCCAGCAGCCCACTAGCGGGAGTAATGGGCGAGACCCAGTACTTC. This chain connects TRBV6-2 or TRBV6-3 to TRBJ2-5; 11 bases line up with TRBD2. Losses at the gene ends were 6 bases for V and 5 bases for J; bases not matched to a gene: 11. Germline assignment: CDR1 MNHEY and CDR2 SVGEGT. The length of the CDR3 is 16 residues.